The 16 T cell receptor beta chains reported below all come from one sample, sequenced in a study of cytomegalovirus exposure and HLA in healthy donors. TCRdb keeps only in-frame clones here, not all; method: immunoSEQ multiplex PCR. The sample contains fewer than 250,000 clones, 80% to 85% of which appear only once. Specimen: PBMCs. The origin of the receptors is a young woman in good health and CMV-seropositive.

The chain is built from TRBV5-1 and TRBJ2-7; D may correspond to TRBD1 or TRBD2 (5 bases each). V was cut by 5 bases and J by 0 bases, with 15 bases left in between. The CDR3 contains 15 residues. CDR1 and CDR2 from the germline V gene are SGHRS and YFSETQ. The CDR3 loop reads CASRITGDYSYEQYF. CDR3 DNA sequence: TGCGCCAGCAGAATAACAGGAGACTACTCCTACGAGCAGTACTTC. Full variable domain (rest looked up from reference TRBV5-1 and TRBJ2-7): KAGVTQTPRYLIKTRGQQVTLSCSPISGHRSVSWYQQTPGQGLQFLFEYFSETQRNKGNFPGRFSGRQFSNSRSEMNVSTLELGDSALYLCASRITGDYSYEQYFGPGTRLTVT.

The chain uses TRBV27 and TRBJ1-1, with 7 bases matching TRBD1. J was trimmed by 4 bases and V by 7 bases; bases with no gene match: 9. The germline V gene has CDR1 MNHEY and CDR2 SMNVEV (reference sequence). This CDR3 comprises 14 residues. The CDR3 sequence: CASNTRGDITEAFF. The CDR3 nucleotides are TGTGCCAGCAACACCAGGGGGGATATCACTGAAGCTTTCTTT.

This chain connects TRBV7-2 to TRBJ2-1; D might be TRBD2 (5 bases). The CDR3 totals 14 residues. V was clipped by 4 bases and J by 8 bases, with 15 bases between them. Germline V gene lookup returns CDR1 SGHTA and CDR2 FQGNSA. CDR3 DNA: TGTGCCAGCAGCTCATACCTAAGTAGCGATGAGCAGTTCTTC. It specifies CASSSYLSSDEQFF.

The V call is TRBV2, the J call TRBJ2-7; TRBD1 is a possible D gene (8 bases). Per germline, CDR1 SNHLY and CDR2 FYNNEI. Deletions cut 3 bases from V and 3 bases from J, with 12 bases between. The CDR3 runs to 14 residues. CDR3 DNA: TGTGCCAGCAGTGAGAACAGGGGGGGCTACGAGCAGTACTTC. Translated: CASSENRGGYEQYF.

The chain is built from TRBV6-5 and TRBJ1-1, with no clear D. The CDR3 consists of 14 residues. The V end was cut by 4 bases, the J end by 4 bases, with 13 bases between. The germline CDR1 and CDR2 sequences are MNHEY and SVGAGI. The CDR3 here is CASSFGVKITEAFF. CDR3 nucleotide sequence: TGTGCCAGCAGTTTCGGGGTTAAAATCACTGAAGCTTTCTTT.

The chain uses TRBV9 and TRBJ2-2; D might be TRBD2 (5 bases). Germline loops: CDR1 SGDLS, CDR2 YYNGEE. This CDR3 has 15 amino acids. V lost 0 bases and J lost 1, with 7 bases in between. CDR3 in amino acids: CASSVGGGNTGELFF. The CDR3 bases are TGTGCCAGCAGCGTAGGCGGAGGGAACACCGGGGAGCTGTTTTTT.

The chain uses TRBV5-1 and TRBJ2-2; 8 bases agree with TRBD1. This CDR3 region has 13 residues. Germline values: CDR1 SGHRS, CDR2 YFSETQ. J was trimmed by 6 bases and V by 3 bases; bases with no gene match: 1. The CDR3, as DNA: TGCGCCAGCAGCTGGACAGGGTCCGGGGAGCTGTTTTTT. The encoded protein is CASSWTGSGELFF.

V usage is TRBV13 and J usage is TRBJ2-5, with 10 bases matching TRBD2. J was trimmed by 7 bases and V by 4 bases; bases with no gene match: 6. The CDR3 is made up of 14 amino acids. Looked up from germline, CDR1 is PRHDT and CDR2 is FYEKMQ (reference sequence). CDR3 DNA: TGTGCCAGCAGCTCCTCTAGCGGGAGTGGGACCCAGTACTTC. This gives the protein CASSSSSGSGTQYF. Variable domain in full (rest from reference TRBV13 and TRBJ2-5): AAGVIQSPRHLIKEKRETATLKCYPIPRHDTVYWYQQGPGQDPQFLISFYEKMQSDKGSIPDRFSAQQFSDYHSELNMSSLELGDSALYFCASSSSSGSGTQYFGPGTRLLVL.

A remark on this clone: Other DNA sequences in the same sample also yield this CDR3. The chain has TRBV2 and TRBJ2-1, with 11 positions matching TRBD2. V gave up 4 bases and J gave up 4 bases; unmatched junction bases: 0. The CDR3 totals 14 residues. The V gene's germline CDR1 is SNHLY and CDR2 FYNNEI. DNA for the CDR3: TGTGCCAGCAGTGGACTAGCGGGGTACAATGAGCAGTTCTTC. Protein: CASSGLAGYNEQFF.

The chain carries TRBV28 and TRBJ2-1; D possibly corresponds to TRBD1 (5 bases). The germline V and J ends were trimmed by 8 bases and 5 bases, with 16 bases remaining between them. CDR3 length: 14 residues. Germline assignment: CDR1 MDHEN and CDR2 SYDVKM. The CDR3 bases are TGTGCCAGCGACAGTTTGCTGGCCAACAATGAGCAGTTCTTC. Its translation is CASDSLLANNEQFF.

In its sample, this clone was seen once. The chain is built from TRBV7-2 and TRBJ2-7; D is unclear. Germline-derived CDR1 and CDR2 are SGHTA and FQGNSA. V gave up 2 bases and J gave up 2 bases, with 13 bases separating them. CDR3 size: 15 residues. The CDR3 bases are TGTGCCAGCAGCTTAAGAAGAGGAGAAACCTACGAGCAGTACTTC. Encoded protein: CASSLRRGETYEQYF.

V is TRBV28 and J is TRBJ2-1; TRBD1 or TRBD2 may be the D gene (5 bases each). Between the trimmed V and J ends, which lost 6 bases and 4 bases, there was a span of 19 bases. The CDR3 length is 16 residues. In germline, CDR1 is MDHEN, CDR2 SYDVKM. CDR3 DNA sequence: TGTGCCAGCAGCCACTCAAGGGGCCGGAGGTACAATGAGCAGTTCTTC. Its protein is CASSHSRGRRYNEQFF.

The V gene is TRBV30, the J gene TRBJ2-7, with unresolved D. Trimming took 5 bases from V and 7 from J, leaving 18 bases between them. The CDR3 totals 13 residues. Germline CDR1 reads GTSNPN; CDR2 reads SVGIG (reference sequence). CDR3 protein: CAWDGPEGYEQYF. Here the CDR3 DNA reads TGTGCCTGGGACGGACCCGAAGGCTATGAGCAGTACTTC.

J is TRBJ2-2 and V is TRBV30, with a tentative D call TRBD1 (5 bases). Trimming shortened V by 2 bases and J by 3 bases, and 10 bases separated the two germline ends. CDR1 is GTSNPN, CDR2 SVGIG, per germline (reference sequence). CDR3 length equals 14 residues. The CDR3 nucleotides are TGTGCCTGGAGTTTGGGGCGCGACACCGGGGAGCTGTTTTTT. This encodes CAWSLGRDTGELFF.

This chain uses TRBV2 with TRBJ1-2; D perhaps matches TRBD1 (6 bases). Trimming took off 4 bases at V and 4 bases at J, with 7 bases between the two ends. Germline values: CDR1 SNHLY, CDR2 FYNNEI. The CDR3 is 12 amino acids. The chain's CDR3 is CASSVTGYGYTF. In DNA, the CDR3 is TGTGCCAGCAGTGTGACAGGCTATGGCTACACCTTC. The complete variable domain, with remaining parts taken from reference TRBV2 and TRBJ1-2, reads EPEVTQTPSHQVTQMGQEVILRCVPISNHLYFYWYRQILGQKVEFLVSFYNNEISEKSEIFDDQFSVERPDGSNFTLKIRSTKLEDSAMYFCASSVTGYGYTFGSGTRLTVV.

This clone turned up a few times. The chain carries TRBV7-9 and TRBJ2-1; maybe TRBD2 (5 bases). The germline V and J ends were trimmed by 1 base and 1 base, with 14 bases remaining between them. This CDR3 region has 17 residues. CDR1 and CDR2 from the germline V gene are SEHNR and FQNEAQ (reference sequence). CDR3 region: CASSLVPLRVSYNEQFF. The DNA for the CDR3 is TGTGCCAGCAGCTTAGTACCTCTGAGGGTGTCCTACAATGAGCAGTTCTTC.